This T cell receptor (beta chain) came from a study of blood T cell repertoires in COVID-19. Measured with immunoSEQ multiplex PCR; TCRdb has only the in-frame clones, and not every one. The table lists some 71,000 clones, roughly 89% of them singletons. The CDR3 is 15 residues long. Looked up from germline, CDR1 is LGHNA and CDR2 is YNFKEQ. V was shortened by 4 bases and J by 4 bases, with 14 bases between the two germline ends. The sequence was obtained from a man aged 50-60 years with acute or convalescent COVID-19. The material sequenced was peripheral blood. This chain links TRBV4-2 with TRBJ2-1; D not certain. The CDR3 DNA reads TGTGCCAGCAGCCCCGCCAGAGGCCATTACAATGAGCAGTTCTTC. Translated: CASSPARGHYNEQFF.